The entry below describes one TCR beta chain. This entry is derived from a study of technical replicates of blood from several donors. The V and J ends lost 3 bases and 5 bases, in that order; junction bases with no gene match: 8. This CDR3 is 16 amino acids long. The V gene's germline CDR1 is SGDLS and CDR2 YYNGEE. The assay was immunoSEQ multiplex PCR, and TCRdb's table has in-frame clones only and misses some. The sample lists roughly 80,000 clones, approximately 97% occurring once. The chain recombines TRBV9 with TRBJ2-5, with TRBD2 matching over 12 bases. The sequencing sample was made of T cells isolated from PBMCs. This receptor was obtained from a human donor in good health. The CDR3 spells CASSGSSGGAGETQYF. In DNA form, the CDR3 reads TGTGCCAGCAGCGGATCTAGCGGGGGGGCCGGGGAGACCCAGTACTTC.